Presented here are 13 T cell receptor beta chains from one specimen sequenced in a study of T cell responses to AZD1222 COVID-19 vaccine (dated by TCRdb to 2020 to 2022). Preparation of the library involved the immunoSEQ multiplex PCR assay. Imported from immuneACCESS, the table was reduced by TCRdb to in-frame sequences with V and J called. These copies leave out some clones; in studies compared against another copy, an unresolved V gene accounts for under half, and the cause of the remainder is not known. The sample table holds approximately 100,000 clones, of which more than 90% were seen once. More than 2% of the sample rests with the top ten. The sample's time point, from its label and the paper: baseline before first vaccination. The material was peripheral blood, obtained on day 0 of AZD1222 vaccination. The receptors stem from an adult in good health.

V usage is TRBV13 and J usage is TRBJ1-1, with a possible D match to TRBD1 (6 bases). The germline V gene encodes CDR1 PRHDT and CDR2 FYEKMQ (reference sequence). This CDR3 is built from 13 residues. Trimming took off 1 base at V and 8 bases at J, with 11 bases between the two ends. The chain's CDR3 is CASSLVLGTEAFF. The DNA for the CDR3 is TGTGCCAGCAGCTTAGTTCTAGGGACAGAAGCTTTCTTT.

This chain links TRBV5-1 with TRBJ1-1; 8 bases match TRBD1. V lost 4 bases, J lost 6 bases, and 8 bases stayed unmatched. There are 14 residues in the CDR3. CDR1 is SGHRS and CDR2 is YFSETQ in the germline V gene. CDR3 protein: CASSGRDRTPEAFF. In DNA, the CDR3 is TGCGCCAGCAGCGGCCGGGACAGGACCCCTGAAGCTTTCTTT.

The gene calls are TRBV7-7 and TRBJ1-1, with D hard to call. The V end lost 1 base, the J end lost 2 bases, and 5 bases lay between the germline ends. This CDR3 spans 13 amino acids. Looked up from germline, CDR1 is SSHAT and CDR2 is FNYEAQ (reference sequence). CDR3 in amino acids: CASSLELNTEAFF. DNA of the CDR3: TGTGCCAGCAGCTTAGAGCTTAACACTGAAGCTTTCTTT.

DNA of the CDR3: TGTGCCAGCAACCGACAGTTTGGGGATGAGCAGTTCTTC. Protein product: CASNRQFGDEQFF. The gene calls are TRBV7-2 and TRBJ2-1; D possibly corresponds to TRBD1 (5 bases). Trimming left V 7 bases short and J 8 bases short, with 15 bases between. The CDR3 is made up of 13 amino acids. Germline CDR1 and CDR2: SGHTA and FQGNSA.

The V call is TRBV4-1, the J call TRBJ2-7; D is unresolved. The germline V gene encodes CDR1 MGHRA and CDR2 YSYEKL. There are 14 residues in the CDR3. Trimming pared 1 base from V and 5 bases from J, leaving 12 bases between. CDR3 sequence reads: CASSQGRIRHEQYF. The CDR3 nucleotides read TGCGCCAGCAGCCAAGGAAGAATCAGGCACGAGCAGTACTTC.

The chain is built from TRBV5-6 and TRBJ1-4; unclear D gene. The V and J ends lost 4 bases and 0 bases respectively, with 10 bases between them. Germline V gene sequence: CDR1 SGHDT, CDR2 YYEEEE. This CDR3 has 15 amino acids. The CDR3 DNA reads TGTGCCAGCAGCCCTCAGGCCGCAACTAATGAAAAACTGTTTTTT. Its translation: CASSPQAATNEKLFF.

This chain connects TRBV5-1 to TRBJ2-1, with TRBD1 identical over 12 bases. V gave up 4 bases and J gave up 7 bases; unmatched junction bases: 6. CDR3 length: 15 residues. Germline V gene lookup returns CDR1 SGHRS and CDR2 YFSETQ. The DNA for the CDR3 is TGCGCCAGCAGCCAGGGACAGGGGGCGTTTAATGAGCAGTTCTTC. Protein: CASSQGQGAFNEQFF.

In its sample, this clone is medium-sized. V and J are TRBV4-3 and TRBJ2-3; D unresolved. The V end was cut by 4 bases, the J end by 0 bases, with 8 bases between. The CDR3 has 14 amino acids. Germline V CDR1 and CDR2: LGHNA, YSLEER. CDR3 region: CASSPWVSTDTQYF. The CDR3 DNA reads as TGCGCCAGCAGCCCCTGGGTTAGCACAGATACGCAGTATTTT.

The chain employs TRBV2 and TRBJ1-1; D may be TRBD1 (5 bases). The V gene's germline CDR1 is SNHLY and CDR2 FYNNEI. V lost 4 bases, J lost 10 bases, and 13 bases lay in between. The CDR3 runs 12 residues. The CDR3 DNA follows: TGTGCCAGCAGTGGCCGTAGAGGGGTAGCTTTCTTT. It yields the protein CASSGRRGVAFF.

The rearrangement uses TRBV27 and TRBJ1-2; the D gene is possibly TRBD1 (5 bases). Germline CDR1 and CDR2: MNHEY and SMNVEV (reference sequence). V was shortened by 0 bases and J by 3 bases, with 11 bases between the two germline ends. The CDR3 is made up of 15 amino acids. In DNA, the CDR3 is TGTGCCAGCAGTTTATCAAAGACGGGGGACTATGGCTACACCTTC. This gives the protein CASSLSKTGDYGYTF.

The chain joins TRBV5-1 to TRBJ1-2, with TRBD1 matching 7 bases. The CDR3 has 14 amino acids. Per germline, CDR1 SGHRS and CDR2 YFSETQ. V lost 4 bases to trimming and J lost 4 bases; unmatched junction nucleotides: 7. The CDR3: CASSPGQATYGYTF. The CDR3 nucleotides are TGCGCCAGCAGCCCTGGACAGGCTACCTATGGCTACACCTTC.

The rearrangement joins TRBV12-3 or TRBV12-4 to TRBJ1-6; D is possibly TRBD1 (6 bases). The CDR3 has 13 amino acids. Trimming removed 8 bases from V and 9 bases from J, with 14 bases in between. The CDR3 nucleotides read TGTGCCAGCGGCAGGGGTGAATCTTCACCCCTCCACTTT. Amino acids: CASGRGESSPLHF.

The CDR3 loop is CASRIRDRTDTF. The CDR3 DNA is TGTGCCAGCAGAATCCGGGACAGGACCGACACCTTC. The V gene is TRBV12-3 or TRBV12-4, the J gene TRBJ1-2; 8 nucleotides agree with TRBD1. This CDR3 has 12 amino acids. With 6 bases clipped from V and 12 bases from J, the junction kept 9 bases outside the gene matches.